A single sample is the source of the 25 T cell receptor beta chains below, sequenced in a study of T cell responses to AZD1222 COVID-19 vaccine. This table comes from immunoSEQ multiplex PCR, and its TCRdb copy is limited to in-frame clones, with some not included. The sample has approximately 100,000 clones, about nine tenths seen once; the top ten hold 4% to 5%. The sequences come from peripheral blood, collected on day 0 of AZD1222 vaccination. The receptors come from an adult in good health.

The rearrangement joins TRBV4-3 to TRBJ2-3; 8 bases map to TRBD2. J gave up 2 bases and V 2 bases, and 12 bases lay outside the gene matches. Germline V gene sequence: CDR1 LGHNA, CDR2 YSLEER. The CDR3 totals 18 residues. The CDR3 DNA reads as TGCGCCAGCAGCCAACAAGCGGGGGCCCCGCTCTCCACAGATACGCAGTATTTT. Encoded protein: CASSQQAGAPLSTDTQYF.

This chain joins TRBV5-4 and TRBJ1-1; TRBD1 agrees at 12 bases. The J segment lost 1 base and the V segment lost 4 bases, leaving 2 bases of the junction unmatched. The CDR3 is 15 amino acids. CDR1 SGHNT and CDR2 YYREEE come from the germline V gene (reference sequence). The CDR3, as DNA: TGTGCCAGCAGCGGGGACAGGGGGCGGAACACTGAAGCTTTCTTT. Amino acid sequence: CASSGDRGRNTEAFF.

V is TRBV7-3 and J is TRBJ1-1; TRBD1 aligns across 8 bases. The CDR3 has 14 amino acids. Germline trimming cut 5 bases from V and 2 bases from J; bases unmatched to any gene: 4. The germline CDR1 and CDR2 sequences are SGHTA and FQGTGA. CDR3 region: CASSPTGGNTEAFF. The CDR3 DNA reads as TGTGCCAGCAGCCCCACAGGGGGTAACACTGAAGCTTTCTTT.

In its sample, this clone was seen a few times. The V call is TRBV6-2 or TRBV6-3, the J call TRBJ1-1; D is unclear. CDR3 length: 13 residues. Germline CDR1 is MNHEY and CDR2 is SVGEGT. V gave up 5 bases and J gave up 1 base, with 8 bases separating them. In DNA form, the CDR3 reads TGTGCCAGCAGTCCGCGGGGGAACACTGAAGCTTTCTTT. This codes for CASSPRGNTEAFF.

This clone was observed a single time. This sequence joins TRBV19 and TRBJ2-5; weak D call: TRBD2 (7 bases). The length of the CDR3 is 13 residues. Looked up from germline, CDR1 is LNHDA and CDR2 is SQIVND (reference sequence). With 3 bases removed from V and 5 bases from J, the gap between germline ends came to 10 bases. The CDR3 here is CASSMGGAETQYF. The CDR3 DNA reads as TGTGCCAGTAGTATGGGGGGGGCGGAGACCCAGTACTTC.

The V gene is TRBV5-1, the J gene TRBJ1-3; the D gene is possibly TRBD1 (6 bases). Germline-derived CDR1 and CDR2 are SGHRS and YFSETQ. This CDR3 is 17 amino acids long. Trimming took off 4 bases at V and 2 bases at J, with 19 bases between the two ends. This CDR3 reads CASSPQGPGGAGNTIYF. For the CDR3, the DNA is TGCGCCAGCAGCCCGCAGGGGCCTGGAGGGGCTGGAAACACCATATATTTT.

The gene calls are TRBV7-8 and TRBJ1-6, with D unresolved. V shed 3 bases and J shed 7 bases, with 22 bases lying between them. Germline loops: CDR1 SGHVS, CDR2 FQNEAQ. CDR3 length equals 18 residues. The CDR3 spells CASSLFVLDQEPNSPLHF. The CDR3 coding sequence is TGTGCCAGCAGCTTGTTTGTCTTGGATCAGGAGCCGAATTCACCCCTCCACTTT.

V and J are TRBV30 and TRBJ1-5; D is unresolved. Germline-derived CDR1 and CDR2 are GTSNPN and SVGIG (reference sequence). Trimming left V 3 bases short and J 2 bases short, with 17 bases between. The CDR3 is 16 amino acids. CDR3: CAWSSRTGYRNQPQHF. CDR3 sequence (DNA): TGTGCCTGGAGCTCGAGGACGGGGTATCGCAATCAGCCCCAGCATTTT.

Written as DNA, the CDR3 is TGCGCCAGCAGCCACCGGACAACTAACTATGGCTACACCTTC. Its protein product is CASSHRTTNYGYTF. The rearrangement uses TRBV4-3 and TRBJ1-2, with D possibly being TRBD1 (5 bases). The V end was cut by 3 bases, the J end by 0 bases, with 8 bases between. CDR1 is LGHNA and CDR2 is YSLEER in the germline V gene. The CDR3 covers 14 residues.

The sample holds a few counts of this clone. J is TRBJ1-2 and V is TRBV25-1; D possibly corresponds to TRBD1 (5 bases). From germline, CDR1 is MGHDK and CDR2 SYGVNS. CDR3 length: 12 amino acids. Trimming removed 9 bases from V and 4 bases from J, with 12 bases in between. The CDR3 DNA sequence: TGTGCCAGACTTAGGGGTGGCTATGGCTACACCTTC. It yields the protein CARLRGGYGYTF.

The CDR3: CAGGQANTEAFF. As DNA, the CDR3 is TGTGCCGGCGGACAGGCGAACACTGAAGCTTTCTTT. The chain has TRBV11-2 and TRBJ1-1; 7 nucleotides align to TRBD1. The CDR3 has 12 residues. Germline CDR1 is SGHAT and CDR2 is FQNNGV. The V and J ends lost 11 bases and 1 base, in that order; junction bases with no gene match: 4.

In nucleotides, the CDR3 is TGCGCCAGTAGCAAGGCGGGGCAGGGGCAACTGAACACTGAAGCTTTCTTT. Residues: CASSKAGQGQLNTEAFF. V and J are TRBV5-1 and TRBJ1-1, with D possibly being TRBD1 (6 bases). The CDR3 sequence is 17 residues long. Germline V gives CDR1 SGHRS, CDR2 YFSETQ. Trimming stripped 8 bases from V and 0 bases from J, with 23 bases between.

This chain connects TRBV4-2 to TRBJ2-2; D uncertain. Germline lookup yields CDR1 LGHNA and CDR2 YNFKEQ. Trimming cost V 0 bases and J 5 bases, with 1 base left between them. The CDR3 contains 12 residues. This chain's CDR3 is CASSQETGELFF. In DNA, the CDR3 is TGTGCCAGCAGCCAAGAGACCGGGGAGCTGTTTTTT.

By share, this clone counts as medium-sized. The J gene is TRBJ2-3, the V gene TRBV6-2 or TRBV6-3; 7 bases map to TRBD1. CDR1 and CDR2 from the germline V gene are MNHEY and SVGEGT. Unmatched junction bases numbered 8, after V lost 5 bases and J lost 3 bases. CDR3 length: 15 residues. CDR3 region: CASSATGEGTDTQYF. CDR3 nucleotides: TGTGCCAGCAGTGCAACAGGGGAAGGGACAGATACGCAGTATTTT.

The chain couples TRBV30 to TRBJ1-5, with 9 bases identical to TRBD1. V lost 5 bases, J lost 0 bases, and 5 bases stayed unmatched. CDR1 and CDR2 (germline): GTSNPN, SVGIG (reference sequence). This CDR3 spans 15 amino acids. Here the CDR3 DNA reads TGTGCCTGGGCCGGGACAGGGAATAGCAATCAGCCCCAGCATTTT. Translating it yields CAWAGTGNSNQPQHF.

The chain carries TRBV6-5 and TRBJ1-2; D uncertain. CDR1 MNHEY and CDR2 SVGAGI come from the germline V gene. Deletions cut 8 bases from V and 6 bases from J, with 13 bases between. The CDR3 length is 12 residues. CDR3 residues: CASGRALDGYTF. The CDR3 region has the DNA TGTGCCAGCGGGCGGGCCCTCGATGGCTACACCTTC.

V and J are TRBV19 and TRBJ2-7, with a possible D match to TRBD1 (5 bases). The CDR3 extends over 13 amino acids. V gave up 4 bases and J gave up 6 bases, with 13 bases separating them. Germline V gene sequence: CDR1 LNHDA, CDR2 SQIVND (reference sequence). CDR3 nucleotides: TGTGCCAGTAGTACATCTCAGGGTGGCGAGCAGTACTTC. Its protein is CASSTSQGGEQYF. Looking up the rest from reference TRBV19 and TRBJ2-7 gives the full variable domain: DGGITQSPKYLFRKEGQNVTLSCEQNLNHDAMYWYRQDPGQGLRLIYYSQIVNDFQKGDIAEGYSVSREKKESFPLTVTSAQKNPTAFYLCASSTSQGGEQYFGPGTRLTVT.

The gene calls are TRBV30 and TRBJ2-5; the D gene could be TRBD1 or TRBD2 (5 bases each). This CDR3 has 12 residues. Germline values: CDR1 GTSNPN, CDR2 SVGIG (reference sequence). With 2 bases removed from V and 3 bases from J, the gap between germline ends came to 7 bases. In DNA form, the CDR3 reads TGTGCCTGGAGTCGGGGCAAAGAGACCCAGTACTTC. This gives the protein CAWSRGKETQYF.

This clone was seen a handful of times. This chain links TRBV7-2 with TRBJ1-1; D is uncertain. The CDR3 is 13 amino acids. Germline V gene lookup returns CDR1 SGHTA and CDR2 FQGNSA. Trimming shortened V by 0 bases and J by 7 bases, and 9 bases separated the two germline ends. CDR3 bases: TGTGCCAGCAGCTTAGCATACAGAAGTGAAGCTTTCTTT. Translated, it gives CASSLAYRSEAFF.

The chain employs TRBV7-2 and TRBJ1-1; D not certain. This CDR3 is built from 14 residues. Germline assignment: CDR1 SGHTA and CDR2 FQGNSA. Trimming left V 5 bases short and J 5 bases short, with 15 bases between. The CDR3 nucleotides read TGTGCCAGCAGCCTTCTCCGAACATCAACTGAAGCTTTCTTT. Translated, it gives CASSLLRTSTEAFF.

The chain recombines TRBV5-4 with TRBJ1-1; D call uncertain. The V end lost 2 bases, the J end lost 7 bases, and 9 bases lay between the germline ends. This CDR3 is built from 12 residues. Germline V gives CDR1 SGHNT, CDR2 YYREEE (reference sequence). The CDR3 DNA sequence: TGTGCCAGCAGCTTTGTGGGATATGAAGCTTTCTTT. Translating gives CASSFVGYEAFF.

The chain recombines TRBV5-4 with TRBJ2-7; no firm D call. The V end lost 2 bases, the J end lost 2 bases, and 8 bases lay between the germline ends. The CDR3 extends over 13 amino acids. Germline lookup yields CDR1 SGHNT and CDR2 YYREEE (reference sequence). The CDR3 sequence is CASSFGFTYEQYF. The CDR3 DNA follows: TGTGCCAGCAGCTTCGGCTTCACCTACGAGCAGTACTTC.

This rearrangement joins TRBV5-1 to TRBJ2-3; D uncertain. This CDR3 is 17 amino acids long. Germline CDR1 and CDR2: SGHRS and YFSETQ. The ends were cut back, 0 bases at V and 0 bases at J, with 14 bases in the middle. This chain's CDR3 is CASSLAGVRPSTDTQYF. The CDR3 DNA reads TGCGCCAGCAGCTTGGCTGGGGTCCGACCCAGCACAGATACGCAGTATTTT.

The chain employs TRBV7-6 and TRBJ2-7, with 10 bases lining up with TRBD1. J was trimmed by 2 bases and V by 4 bases; bases with no gene match: 5. The CDR3 runs to 15 residues. The germline V gene has CDR1 SGHVS and CDR2 FNYEAQ. The CDR3 region is CASSWGQGLTYEQYF. DNA for the CDR3: TGTGCCAGCAGCTGGGGACAGGGGCTAACCTACGAGCAGTACTTC. Based on the CDR3 plus reference TRBV7-6 and TRBJ2-7, the full variable domain is GAGVSQSPRYKVTKRGQDVALRCDPISGHVSLYWYRQALGQGPEFLTYFNYEAQQDKSGLPNDRFSAERPEGSISTLTIQRTEQRDSAMYRCASSWGQGLTYEQYFGPGTRLTVT.

The rearrangement uses TRBV3-1 (or the pseudogene TRBV3-2) and TRBJ1-4, with D unresolved. Germline CDR1 is LGHDT and CDR2 is YNNKEL (reference sequence). CDR3 length: 12 amino acids. V lost 7 bases and J lost 10, with 13 bases in between. This CDR3 is CASTGVSGKLFF. The CDR3 nucleotides are TGTGCCAGCACTGGAGTGTCAGGAAAACTGTTTTTT.